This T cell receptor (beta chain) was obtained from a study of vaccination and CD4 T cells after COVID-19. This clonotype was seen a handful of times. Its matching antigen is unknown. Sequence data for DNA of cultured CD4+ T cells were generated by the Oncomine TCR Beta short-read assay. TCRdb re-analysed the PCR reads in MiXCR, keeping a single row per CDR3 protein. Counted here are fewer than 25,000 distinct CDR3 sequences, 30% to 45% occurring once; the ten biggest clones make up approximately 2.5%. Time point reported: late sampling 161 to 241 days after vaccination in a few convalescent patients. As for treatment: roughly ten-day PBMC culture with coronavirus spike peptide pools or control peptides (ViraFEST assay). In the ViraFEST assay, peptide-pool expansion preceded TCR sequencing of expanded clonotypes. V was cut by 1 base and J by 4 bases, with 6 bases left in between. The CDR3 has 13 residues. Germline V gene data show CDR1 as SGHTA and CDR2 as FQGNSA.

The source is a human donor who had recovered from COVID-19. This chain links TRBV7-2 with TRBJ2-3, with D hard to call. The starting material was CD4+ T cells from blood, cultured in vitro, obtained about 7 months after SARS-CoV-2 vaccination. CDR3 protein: CASSLGVADTQYF. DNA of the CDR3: TGTGCCAGCAGCTTAGGGGTGGCAGATACGCAGTATTTT.